One and the same sample provided the 8 T cell receptor beta chains below, sequenced in a study of shared clonotypes between healthy human individuals (dated by TCRdb to between 2020 and 2021). The method was the immunoSEQ multiplex PCR assay. TCRdb obtained this table from immuneACCESS and retained in-frame rearrangements with V and J assigned. These tables miss some clones; where compared with another copy, unresolved V genes account for less than half of the shortfall, and the remainder is unexplained. The sample profile shows 2 million to 3 million clones; 80% to 95% of them were found once. The ten largest clonotypes hold 0.36% of the sample. The sample taken for sequencing was naive CD4+ T cells from PBMCs. The sample's cell subset or site label, decoded: CD45RA+ positively selected. Every receptor here comes from a young man in good health. Some clones in this sample may be carry-over from other donors' samples.

V is TRBV28 and J is TRBJ1-2; 10 bases map to TRBD1. Unmatched junction bases numbered 7, after V lost 5 bases and J lost 4 bases. CDR3 size: 15 residues. Per germline, CDR1 MDHEN and CDR2 SYDVKM. The CDR3 region is CASSARQGAGYGYTF. For the CDR3, the DNA is TGTGCCAGCAGTGCCCGACAGGGGGCAGGCTATGGCTACACCTTC.

The chain carries TRBV10-3 and TRBJ2-7; D uncertain. CDR1 and CDR2 from the germline V gene are ENHRY and SYGVKD. Trimming removed 0 bases at V and 4 bases at J, with 13 bases between. The CDR3 spans 15 residues. CDR3 bases: TGTGCCATCAGTGAGTCGAAAACTACAGATTACGAGCAGTACTTC. Translation: CAISESKTTDYEQYF.

The chain employs TRBV10-2 and TRBJ1-5, with unresolved D. CDR3 size: 13 residues. Germline V gene data show CDR1 as WSHSY and CDR2 as SAAADI. V dropped 7 bases and J dropped 4 bases, with 11 bases sitting between them. CDR3 residues: CASTFTTNQPQHF. The CDR3 nucleotides read TGCGCCAGCACTTTCACGACTAATCAGCCCCAGCATTTT.

The chain combines TRBV10-3 with TRBJ2-1; 7 positions agree with TRBD1. Germline lookup yields CDR1 ENHRY and CDR2 SYGVKD. The junction had 9 bases not matched to a gene; V was cut back by 8 bases and J by 5 bases. The CDR3 length is 14 residues. The DNA for the CDR3 is TGTGCCATCGGGGTGTGGGGACAGAACAATGAGCAGTTCTTC. Protein: CAIGVWGQNNEQFF.

This clone has more than one count but fewer than ten. CDR3 region: CASSWGRAPNTEAFF. In DNA form, the CDR3 reads TGTGCCAGCAGTTGGGGGCGGGCCCCGAACACTGAAGCTTTCTTT. This chain uses TRBV2 with TRBJ1-1; D perhaps matches TRBD1 (6 bases). Per the germline V gene, CDR1 is SNHLY and CDR2 is FYNNEI. Trimming removed 5 bases from V and 1 base from J, with 14 bases in between. The CDR3 extends over 15 amino acids.

V and J are TRBV19 and TRBJ2-1; D might be TRBD1 (5 bases). The germline V gene encodes CDR1 LNHDA and CDR2 SQIVND (reference sequence). The CDR3 has 14 amino acids. The V and J ends lost 7 bases and 4 bases respectively, with 14 bases between them. The CDR3 sequence: CASTSGRMYNEQFF. DNA for the CDR3: TGTGCCAGTACCTCAGGGCGTATGTACAATGAGCAGTTCTTC.

The chain has TRBV7-2 and TRBJ2-2; D may be TRBD2 (5 bases). The CDR3 contains 18 residues. Germline V gene data show CDR1 as SGHTA and CDR2 as FQGNSA. Trimming shortened V by 2 bases and J by 5 bases, and 21 bases separated the two germline ends. The CDR3, as DNA: TGTGCCAGCAGCTTAAACCGGGGAAGGGCCCCGATAACCGGGGAGCTGTTTTTT. Translated, it gives CASSLNRGRAPITGELFF.

The genes are TRBV6-1 and TRBJ1-2; no clear D. The CDR3 is made up of 14 amino acids. V lost 3 bases to trimming and J lost 4 bases, with 12 bases between them. Germline V gene data show CDR1 as MNHNS and CDR2 as SASEGT. The CDR3 coding sequence is TGTGCCAGCAGTGAGAGACATTTTACCTATGGCTACACCTTC. Translating gives CASSERHFTYGYTF.